This entry describes one TCR beta chain. Within the sample, other DNA sequences also encode this same CDR3. This sample was included in a study of control samples from healthy donors and cancer patients. Repertoires were generated with immunoSEQ multiplex PCR, while TCRdb's copy carries only in-frame clones and drops some. The data contain some 130,000 clones, about 90% of them seen just once; the ten biggest clones take up around 2.1%. The CDR3 has 14 amino acids. V lost 6 bases and J 0 bases, leaving 9 bases between the germline ends. Germline V gene sequence: CDR1 MNHEY, CDR2 SVGAGI. This chain connects TRBV6-5 to TRBJ1-3; D unresolved. Sequenced: blood. The sequence was collected from a woman aged 45-60 years in good health. In nucleotides, the CDR3 is TGTGCCAGCAGCTACGGAGCCTCTGGAAACACCATATATTTT. Translating gives CASSYGASGNTIYF.